One T cell receptor (beta chain) is described in this entry. This sample was taken from a study of blood T cell repertoires in COVID-19. Across the whole study: The samples span acute and convalescent COVID-19 from the United States, Italy and Spain.

In the original analysis: Amplification of reference gene primers was used by the study to estimate nucleated cell counts. Generated by immunoSEQ multiplex PCR, the TCRdb table keeps only in-frame clones and is missing some. The V and J calls and clone size come from that table; D and trimming were worked out from the DNA. The repertoire consists of about 87,000 clones, with 70% to 85% occurring once and the leading ten covering 2.5% to 3.5%. Germline CDR1 reads PRHDT; CDR2 reads FYEKMQ (reference sequence). There are 19 residues in the CDR3. J was trimmed by 0 bases and V by 2 bases; bases with no gene match: 11.

This chain connects TRBV13 to TRBJ2-1; 9 bases map to TRBD2. This TCR derives from a woman over 75 with COVID-19, enrolled during active disease. Sequences were obtained from peripheral blood. CDR3 loop: CASSLITSGRPSSYNEQFF. The CDR3, as DNA: TGTGCCAGCAGCTTAATAACTAGCGGGCGCCCGAGCTCCTACAATGAGCAGTTCTTC.